The source of this T cell receptor beta chain is a study of blood T cell repertoires in COVID-19. At the level of the study: Samples of COVID-19 (acute and convalescent) were obtained from the United States, Italy and Spain.

Participants had their cohort set by participant-reported clinical history. Recovered status in Cohort 3 required two negative PCRs, clearance, or symptom resolution. Original handling: Amplification from reference gene primers served as the basis for estimated nucleated cell counts. Measured with immunoSEQ multiplex PCR; TCRdb has only the in-frame clones, and not every one. Clonal size and the V and J genes are those of that table, whereas D and trimming came from the DNA. The table includes about 200,000 clones, roughly 90% detected once. The CDR3 is 15 residues long. The origin of this receptor is a woman younger than 30 who had recovered from COVID-19. Input material: PBMCs or T cells enriched from blood (not recorded which). J is TRBJ1-2 and V is TRBV21-1; the table's D call TRBD1 went unverified against the DNA. TRBV21-1 is a documented pseudogene. This chain's CDR3 is CASSKGGRAIYGYTF. The CDR3 region has the DNA TGTGCCAGCAGCAAAGGTGGCAGGGCGATCTATGGCTACACCTTC.